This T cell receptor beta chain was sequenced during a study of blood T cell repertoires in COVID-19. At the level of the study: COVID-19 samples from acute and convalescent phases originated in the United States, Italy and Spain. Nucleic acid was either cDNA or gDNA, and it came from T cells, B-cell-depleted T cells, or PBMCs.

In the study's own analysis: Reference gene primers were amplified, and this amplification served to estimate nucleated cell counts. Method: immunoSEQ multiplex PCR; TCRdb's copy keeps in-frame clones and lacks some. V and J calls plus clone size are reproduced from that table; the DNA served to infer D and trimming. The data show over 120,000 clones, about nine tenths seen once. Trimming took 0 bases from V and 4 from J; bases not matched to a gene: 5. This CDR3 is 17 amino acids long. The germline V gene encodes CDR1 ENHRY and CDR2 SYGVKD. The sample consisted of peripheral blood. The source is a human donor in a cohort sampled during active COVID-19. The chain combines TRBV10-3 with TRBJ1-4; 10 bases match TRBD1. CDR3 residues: CAISESTGGASNEKLFF. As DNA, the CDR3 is TGTGCCATCAGTGAGTCGACAGGGGGCGCGAGTAATGAAAAACTGTTTTTT.